This T cell receptor beta chain was sequenced during a study of T cell responses to AZD1222 COVID-19 vaccine. The CDR3 sequence is 13 residues long. The germline V and J ends were trimmed by 10 bases and 1 base, with 13 bases remaining between them. Germline values: CDR1 SNHLY, CDR2 FYNNEI. TCRdb's copy holds only in-frame clones and misses some; the assay was immunoSEQ multiplex PCR. The repertoire holds roughly 160,000 clones, with about 83% as singletons. The chain joins TRBV2 to TRBJ1-1; tentative D call: TRBD1 (6 bases). The clonotype originates from an adult who received the AZD1222 COVID-19 vaccine. Specimen: peripheral blood, collected 28 days after the second AZD1222 dose. CDR3 bases: TGTGCCAACAGGGAACTGAAGAACACTGAAGCTTTCTTT. This translates into CANRELKNTEAFF.